This T cell receptor beta chain was sequenced in a study of healthy donors' naive CD4 and CD8 T cells. Points from the study as a whole: Bulk sequencing left alpha and beta chains unpaired. Most V and J genes were reportedly biased between naive CD4+ and CD8+ cells.

Germline V CDR1 and CDR2: SQVTM, ANQGSEA. With V trimmed by 7 bases and J by 7 bases, 19 bases remained unmatched. The CDR3 totals 19 residues. Details on this clonotype: Its target is not known.

Naive CD4+ cells were sorted as CD4+CD8-CD45RO-CD45RA+; naive CD8+ as CD8+CD4-CD45RA+CD27bright. TCR libraries were built from approximately 490 ng of total RNA by linear amplification. TCRdb passed the reads through MiXCR, listing each CDR3 protein once. The sample contains about 180,000 distinct CDR3 sequences, over 60% of which appear only once. The source is a pool of human donors in good health; the sample pools cells from several healthy donors. The rearrangement joins TRBV29-1 to TRBJ2-1, with TRBD2 identical over 16 bases. The sample consisted of naive CD4+ and CD8+ T cells sorted from blood, pooled from several donors. The CDR3 loop is CSALGTYGTSGRAINEQFF. In DNA form, the CDR3 reads TGCAGCGCCTTAGGGACTTATGGGACTAGCGGGAGGGCCATAAATGAGCAGTTCTTC.